This T cell receptor (beta chain) originates from a study of blood T cell repertoires in COVID-19. Overall study context: COVID-19 samples from acute and convalescent phases originated in the United States, Italy and Spain. T cells, B-cell-depleted T cells, or PBMCs supplied cDNA or gDNA.

The count of this clone is one. In the source study's methods: Estimates of nucleated cell counts were drawn from the amplification of reference gene primers. Sequencing used immunoSEQ multiplex PCR; TCRdb keeps in-frame clones, though not all of them. V and J calls and clone size are given by that table; D and trimming were obtained from the DNA. The data show 210,000 or so clones, with 80% to 90% seen just once and around a sixth held by the top ten. V trimming: 4 bases; J trimming: 1 base; junction bases outside the gene matches: 2. Germline V CDR1 and CDR2: SGDLS, YYNGEE. The length of the CDR3 is 14 residues.

This chain joins TRBV9 and TRBJ1-2; 9 bases are a match to TRBD1. This TCR came from a woman of 80 years or more with active or convalescent COVID-19. The sequencing sample was made of peripheral blood. CDR3 nucleotides: TGTGCCAGCAGCATGGACAGGGGTAACTATGGCTACACCTTC. Amino acids: CASSMDRGNYGYTF.